The entry below gives a single T cell receptor (beta chain) sequence along with its context. Its specificity is not known. Sequencing used immunoSEQ multiplex PCR; TCRdb keeps in-frame clones, though not all of them. The sample contains 300,000 to 350,000 clones, roughly 88% of which appear only once. This record belongs to a study of cytomegalovirus exposure and HLA in healthy donors. Study-level background: The same platform was used for the roughly 130 validation repertoires and the 600 to 700 first-cohort repertoires, a later analysis reported. General study findings and limits: Investigators reported over 150 TCR beta chains as tied to cytomegalovirus.

The receptor comes from a man under 40 in good health and CMV-seronegative. What was sequenced was PBMCs.

CDR3 sequence: CASSIFSGTYNEQFF. The DNA for the CDR3 is TGTGCCAGTAGTATCTTCAGCGGGACATACAATGAGCAGTTCTTC. The V gene is TRBV19, the J gene TRBJ2-1, with a weak D call TRBD2 (7 bases). Trimming stripped 3 bases from V and 4 bases from J, with 13 bases between. This CDR3 contains 15 residues. Germline CDR1 reads LNHDA; CDR2 reads SQIVND (reference sequence).